This TCR beta chain was identified in a study of early T cells in non-severe SARS-CoV-2 infection. Between the trimmed V and J ends, which lost 2 bases and 2 bases, there was a span of 9 bases. Germline V gene sequence: CDR1 MNHEY, CDR2 SVGEGT. The CDR3 runs 14 residues. Each CDR3 protein is one row after TCRdb ran MiXCR on the 5' RACE reads. Of around 89,000 distinct CDR3 sequences in the sample, roughly 14% were seen once. The sample comprised whole blood. The chain recombines TRBV6-2 or TRBV6-3 with TRBJ2-5; weak D call: TRBD2 (5 bases). The receptor was derived from an adult who was a healthcare worker with PCR-confirmed SARS-CoV-2 infection or an uninfected control (not recorded which). The CDR3 spells CASSYTGGQETQYF. The CDR3 nucleotides read TGTGCCAGCAGTTACACTGGCGGGCAAGAGACCCAGTACTTC.